The 17 T cell receptor beta chains below were found in one sample sequenced in a study of blood T cell repertoires in COVID-19. Here immunoSEQ multiplex PCR was the method, and the copy in TCRdb shows in-frame clones only, minus some. This sample carries over 300,000 clones, around 90% of them seen once, and the ten largest clones take approximately 6%. Material for sequencing was PBMCs or T cells enriched from blood (not recorded which). Source of these receptors: a woman aged 30 to 39 who had recovered from COVID-19.

J is TRBJ1-1 and V is TRBV5-1, with D hard to call. The CDR3 consists of 14 residues. CDR1 SGHRS and CDR2 YFSETQ come from the germline V gene. The V gene lost 4 bases and the J gene lost 2 bases, with 12 bases spanning the gap. The CDR3 loop is CASSLSTGNTEAFF. In DNA form, the CDR3 reads TGCGCCAGCAGCCTATCGACGGGAAACACTGAAGCTTTCTTT.

The chain employs TRBV10-3 and TRBJ1-2; 9 nucleotides line up with TRBD1. This CDR3 comprises 14 residues. The V gene end was trimmed by 6 bases and the J gene end by 2 bases; junction bases not matched to a gene: 4. Germline lookup yields CDR1 ENHRY and CDR2 SYGVKD. DNA of the CDR3: TGTGCCATCAGCCTGGACAGGGGAAACTATGGCTACACCTTC. Residues: CAISLDRGNYGYTF.

The CDR3 spells CASSFEGGTEAFF. CDR3 nucleotides: TGTGCCAGCAGCTTTGAAGGGGGCACTGAAGCTTTCTTT. This chain uses TRBV7-9 with TRBJ1-1; D may be TRBD1 (6 bases). V dropped 3 bases and J dropped 4 bases, with 9 bases sitting between them. This CDR3 region has 13 residues. From germline, CDR1 is SEHNR and CDR2 FQNEAQ (reference sequence).

The chain links TRBV5-1 to TRBJ1-1, with D perhaps matching TRBD1 (5 bases). Trimming removed 4 bases at V and 7 bases at J, with 17 bases between. CDR1 and CDR2 from the germline V gene are SGHRS and YFSETQ. The CDR3 runs 14 residues. The DNA for the CDR3 is TGCGCCAGCAGCGCCTACGACAGTACTGATGAAGCTTTCTTT. This encodes CASSAYDSTDEAFF.

The chain employs TRBV29-1 and TRBJ1-2, with 11 bases matching TRBD1. Germline lookup yields CDR1 SQVTM and CDR2 ANQGSEA. V gave up 7 bases and J gave up 3 bases; unmatched junction bases: 4. This CDR3 is 13 amino acids long. The CDR3 here is CSASGQGDYGYTF. The CDR3 nucleotides read TGCAGCGCGTCGGGACAGGGGGACTATGGCTACACCTTC.

The chain is built from TRBV5-4 and TRBJ1-1; D possibly corresponds to TRBD1 (5 bases). V was clipped by 4 bases and J by 4 bases, with 29 bases between them. Germline V gene lookup returns CDR1 SGHNT and CDR2 YYREEE (reference sequence). The CDR3 is 19 amino acids. In nucleotides, the CDR3 is TGTGCCAGCAGCAACAAAAAAGCGGGGAGGGGTGTGCGGAGCACTGAAGCTTTCTTT. This translates into CASSNKKAGRGVRSTEAFF.

The CDR3 nucleotides read TGTGCCAGCAGCCAAGAGGGTAAGATCCCTAGCGGGGTCTCCTACGAGCAGTACTTC. This codes for CASSQEGKIPSGVSYEQYF. This sequence joins TRBV3-1 (or the pseudogene TRBV3-2) and TRBJ2-7; 9 bases are shared with TRBD2. Germline CDR1 LGHDT, CDR2 YNNKEL (reference sequence). The CDR3 has 19 amino acids. J lost 0 bases, V lost 0 bases, and 12 bases had no gene match.

The CDR3 DNA sequence: TGTGCCAGCAGCCACAGGGGGCAGGGCACTGAAGCTTTCTTT. It is translated as CASSHRGQGTEAFF. The V call is TRBV27, the J call TRBJ1-1, with 9 bases aligning to TRBD1. Looked up from germline, CDR1 is MNHEY and CDR2 is SMNVEV (reference sequence). J gave up 4 bases and V 6 bases, and 6 bases lay outside the gene matches. CDR3 length equals 14 residues.

The V and J genes are TRBV5-1 and TRBJ1-1; D is ambiguous. The CDR3 loop spans 12 amino acids. CDR1 and CDR2 (germline): SGHRS, YFSETQ. V gave up 7 bases and J gave up 6 bases, with 13 bases separating them. For the CDR3, the DNA is TGCGCCAGCCGAGACGAGGGATCTGAAGCTTTCTTT. This codes for CASRDEGSEAFF.

This sequence joins TRBV9 and TRBJ1-2; a possible D gene is TRBD1 (5 bases). From germline, CDR1 is SGDLS and CDR2 YYNGEE. CDR3 length: 15 residues. Trimming cost V 4 bases and J 1 base, with 14 bases left between them. The DNA for the CDR3 is TGTGCCAGCAGCCGGGGAGGGGCTTTTAACTATGGCTACACCTTC. It is translated as CASSRGGAFNYGYTF.

The chain uses TRBV5-1 and TRBJ1-1, with 9 bases matching TRBD1. Germline V lookup: CDR1 SGHRS, CDR2 YFSETQ. With 2 bases clipped from V and 5 bases from J, the junction kept 13 bases outside the gene matches. The CDR3 extends over 17 amino acids. CDR3 loop: CASSFKGTGRESTEAFF. The CDR3 DNA is TGCGCCAGCAGCTTTAAAGGGACAGGGCGTGAGAGTACTGAAGCTTTCTTT.

This clone has a handful of counts. The chain couples TRBV6-2 or TRBV6-3 to TRBJ2-7; weak D call: TRBD2 (5 bases). Per germline, CDR1 MNHEY and CDR2 SVGEGT. This CDR3 has 13 residues. Trimming took 0 bases from V and 3 from J, leaving 6 bases between them. CDR3 protein: CASSYSRDYEQYF. CDR3 bases: TGTGCCAGCAGTTACTCTCGGGACTACGAGCAGTACTTC.

V usage is TRBV5-6 and J usage is TRBJ1-2, with TRBD1 as a possible D gene (6 bases). The CDR3 is 16 amino acids. Germline V lookup: CDR1 SGHDT, CDR2 YYEEEE. Trimming took off 3 bases at V and 4 bases at J, with 19 bases between the two ends. CDR3 in DNA: TGTGCCAGCAGCTCACCAAACGGGGGGCGCGGCTATGGCTACACCTTC. Amino acid sequence: CASSSPNGGRGYGYTF.

J is TRBJ1-1 and V is TRBV5-5; TRBD1 aligns across 8 bases. CDR3 length equals 13 residues. Germline CDR1 is SGHKS and CDR2 is YYEKEE (reference sequence). J lost 5 bases, V lost 4 bases, and 4 bases had no gene match. CDR3 DNA: TGTGCCAGCAGCCGGACAGGGAGAACTGAAGCTTTCTTT. It specifies CASSRTGRTEAFF.

The genes are TRBV4-2 and TRBJ1-4, with 7 nucleotides matching TRBD1. The CDR3 length is 12 residues. Germline V gene lookup returns CDR1 LGHNA and CDR2 YNFKEQ. Losses at the gene ends were 1 base for V and 13 bases for J; bases not matched to a gene: 3. The DNA for the CDR3 is TGTGCCAGCAGCCAAGGACAGGGAGGACTGTTTTTT. This translates into CASSQGQGGLFF.

The chain uses TRBV5-1 and TRBJ2-5; D is unresolved. The CDR3 is 13 amino acids. Trimming took 0 bases from V and 2 from J, leaving 5 bases between them. CDR1 SGHRS and CDR2 YFSETQ come from the germline V gene. In nucleotides, the CDR3 is TGCGCCAGCAGCTTGGGCACACAAGAGACCCAGTACTTC. Protein product: CASSLGTQETQYF.

The V call is TRBV19, the J call TRBJ1-2; 8 bases map to TRBD1. The V segment lost 4 bases and the J segment 6 bases; nucleotides outside the gene matches: 7. The CDR3 extends over 14 amino acids. The germline CDR1 and CDR2 sequences are LNHDA and SQIVND (reference sequence). This CDR3 reads CASSTDTGGHGYTF. DNA of the CDR3: TGTGCCAGTAGTACCGACACAGGGGGACATGGCTACACCTTC.